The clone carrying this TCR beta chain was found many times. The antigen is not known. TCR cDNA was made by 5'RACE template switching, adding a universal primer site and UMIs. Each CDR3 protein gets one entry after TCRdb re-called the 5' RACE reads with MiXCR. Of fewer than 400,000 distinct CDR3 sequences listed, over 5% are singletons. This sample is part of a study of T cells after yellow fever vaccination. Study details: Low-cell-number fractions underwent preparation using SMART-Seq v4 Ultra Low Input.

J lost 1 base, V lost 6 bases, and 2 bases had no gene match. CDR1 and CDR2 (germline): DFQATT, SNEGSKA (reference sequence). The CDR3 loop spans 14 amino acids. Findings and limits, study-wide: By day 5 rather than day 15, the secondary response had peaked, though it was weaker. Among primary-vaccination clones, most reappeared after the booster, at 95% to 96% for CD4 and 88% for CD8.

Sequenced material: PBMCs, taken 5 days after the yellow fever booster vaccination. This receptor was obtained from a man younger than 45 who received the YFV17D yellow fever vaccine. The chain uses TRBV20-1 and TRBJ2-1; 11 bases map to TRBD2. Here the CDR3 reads CSARTSGSYNEQFF. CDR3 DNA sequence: TGCAGTGCCCGGACTAGCGGGTCCTACAATGAGCAGTTCTTC.